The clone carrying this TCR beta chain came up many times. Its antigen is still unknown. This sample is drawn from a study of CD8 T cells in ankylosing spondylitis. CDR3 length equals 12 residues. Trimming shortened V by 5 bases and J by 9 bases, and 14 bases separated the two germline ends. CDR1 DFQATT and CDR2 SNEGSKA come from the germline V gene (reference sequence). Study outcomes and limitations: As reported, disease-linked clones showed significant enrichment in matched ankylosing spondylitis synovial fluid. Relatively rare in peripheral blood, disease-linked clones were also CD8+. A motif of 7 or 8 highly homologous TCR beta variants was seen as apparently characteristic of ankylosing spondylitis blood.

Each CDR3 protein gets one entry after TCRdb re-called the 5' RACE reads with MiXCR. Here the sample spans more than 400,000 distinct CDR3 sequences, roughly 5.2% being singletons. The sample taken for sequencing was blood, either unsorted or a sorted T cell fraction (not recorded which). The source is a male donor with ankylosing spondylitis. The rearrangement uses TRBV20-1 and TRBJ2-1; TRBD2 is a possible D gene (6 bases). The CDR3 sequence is CSAGKTRREQFF. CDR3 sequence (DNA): TGCAGTGCTGGAAAGACTAGACGTGAGCAGTTCTTC.